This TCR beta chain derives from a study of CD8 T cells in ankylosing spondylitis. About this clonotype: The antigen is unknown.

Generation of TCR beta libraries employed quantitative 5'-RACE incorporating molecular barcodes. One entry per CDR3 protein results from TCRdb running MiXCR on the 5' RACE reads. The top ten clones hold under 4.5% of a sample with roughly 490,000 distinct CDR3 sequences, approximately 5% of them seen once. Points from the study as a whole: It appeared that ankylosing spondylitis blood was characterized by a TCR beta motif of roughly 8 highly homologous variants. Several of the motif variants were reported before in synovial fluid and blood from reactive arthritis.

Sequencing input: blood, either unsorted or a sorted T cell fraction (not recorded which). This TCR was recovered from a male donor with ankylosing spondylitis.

The DNA for the CDR3 is TGTGCCAGCAGCCCAGGGGTTCGTACGCAGTATTTT. It codes for CASSPGVRTQYF. The chain joins TRBV11-2 to TRBJ2-3; possible D gene TRBD1, 6 bases. The germline V gene has CDR1 SGHAT and CDR2 FQNNGV. This CDR3 comprises 12 residues. V was cut by 5 bases and J by 8 bases, with 11 bases left in between. Filled out from reference TRBV11-2 and TRBJ2-3, the complete variable domain reads EAGVAQSPRYKIIEKRQSVAFWCNPISGHATLYWYQQILGQGPKLLIQFQNNGVVDDSQLPKDRFSAERLKGVDSTLKIQPAKLEDSAVYLCASSPGVRTQYFGPGTRLTVL.